These 7 T cell receptor beta chains share one sample of origin, sequenced in a study of PD-L1 blockade in urothelial cancer. Time point in this sample: peripheral blood 6 weeks after treatment start. Libraries were prepared by immunoSEQ multiplex PCR; TCRdb keeps only in-frame clonotypes and omits some of them. The sample lists some 31,000 clones, about 79% occurring once. The specimen comprised PBMCs, sampled around atezolizumab (anti-PD-L1) treatment. These receptors all come from a man in his 70s with urothelial cancer.

This chain uses TRBV11-3 with TRBJ1-1; TRBD1 matches 9 bases. This CDR3 contains 13 residues. The junction had 6 bases not matched to a gene; V was cut back by 7 bases and J by 6 bases. From germline, CDR1 is SGHNT and CDR2 YENEEA. The CDR3 sequence is CASTRDRVSEAFF. As DNA, the CDR3 is TGTGCCAGCACCCGGGACAGGGTATCTGAAGCTTTCTTT.

CDR3 residues: CASSSESPTDTQYF. The CDR3 DNA is TGCGCCAGCAGCTCGGAGTCCCCAACAGATACGCAGTATTTT. This chain joins TRBV5-1 and TRBJ2-3; D is uncertain. This CDR3 has 14 residues. Germline V gives CDR1 SGHRS, CDR2 YFSETQ. V lost 3 bases, J lost 3 bases, and 11 bases lay in between.

J is TRBJ1-1 and V is TRBV4-1, with TRBD1 matching over 7 bases. Germline V gene sequence: CDR1 MGHRA, CDR2 YSYEKL. J gave up 4 bases and V 6 bases, and 8 bases lay outside the gene matches. CDR3 length: 14 amino acids. The CDR3 DNA sequence: TGCGCCAGCAGACAGACAGGGAGAGGCACTGAAGCTTTCTTT. It specifies CASRQTGRGTEAFF.

This clone was observed a single time. V usage is TRBV4-3 and J usage is TRBJ2-1; the match to TRBD2 covers 12 bases. CDR3 size: 15 residues. The germline V gene has CDR1 LGHNA and CDR2 YSLEER. The V segment lost 3 bases and the J segment 8 bases; nucleotides outside the gene matches: 5. CDR3 in DNA: TGCGCCAGCAGCCATCTAGCGGGGGGGCCCTATGAGCAGTTCTTC. Protein product: CASSHLAGGPYEQFF.

The chain is built from TRBV29-1 and TRBJ1-2; D remains unclear. The CDR3 runs 12 residues. V gave up 1 base and J gave up 4 bases, with 7 bases separating them. The germline CDR1 and CDR2 sequences are SQVTM and ANQGSEA. CDR3 sequence reads: CSVEGQVYGYTF. DNA of the CDR3: TGCAGCGTTGAAGGGCAGGTCTATGGCTACACCTTC. Together with reference TRBV29-1 and TRBJ1-2, the CDR3 gives the full variable domain: SAVISQKPSRDICQRGTSLTIQCQVDSQVTMMFWYRQQPGQSLTLIATANQGSEATYESGFVIDKFPISRPNLTFSTLTVSNMSPEDSSIYLCSVEGQVYGYTFGSGTRLTVV.

The chain links TRBV2 to TRBJ2-7, with D uncertain. V lost 1 base, J lost 1 base, and 5 bases lay in between. CDR3 size: 13 residues. The germline gives CDR1 SNHLY, CDR2 FYNNEI. The CDR3 loop reads CASSEVSSYEQYF. The CDR3 region has the DNA TGTGCCAGCAGTGAAGTCAGTTCCTACGAGCAGTACTTC. The full variable domain, completed using reference TRBV2 and TRBJ2-7, is EPEVTQTPSHQVTQMGQEVILRCVPISNHLYFYWYRQILGQKVEFLVSFYNNEISEKSEIFDDQFSVERPDGSNFTLKIRSTKLEDSAMYFCASSEVSSYEQYFGPGTRLTVT.

The CDR3 nucleotides read TGTGCCAGCAGCTTAGCGTTAACAGATACGCAGTATTTT. This encodes CASSLALTDTQYF. V usage is TRBV7-2 and J usage is TRBJ2-3; D ambiguous. Germline CDR1 and CDR2: SGHTA and FQGNSA. The CDR3 is made up of 13 amino acids. V shed 0 bases and J shed 3 bases, with 4 bases lying between them.